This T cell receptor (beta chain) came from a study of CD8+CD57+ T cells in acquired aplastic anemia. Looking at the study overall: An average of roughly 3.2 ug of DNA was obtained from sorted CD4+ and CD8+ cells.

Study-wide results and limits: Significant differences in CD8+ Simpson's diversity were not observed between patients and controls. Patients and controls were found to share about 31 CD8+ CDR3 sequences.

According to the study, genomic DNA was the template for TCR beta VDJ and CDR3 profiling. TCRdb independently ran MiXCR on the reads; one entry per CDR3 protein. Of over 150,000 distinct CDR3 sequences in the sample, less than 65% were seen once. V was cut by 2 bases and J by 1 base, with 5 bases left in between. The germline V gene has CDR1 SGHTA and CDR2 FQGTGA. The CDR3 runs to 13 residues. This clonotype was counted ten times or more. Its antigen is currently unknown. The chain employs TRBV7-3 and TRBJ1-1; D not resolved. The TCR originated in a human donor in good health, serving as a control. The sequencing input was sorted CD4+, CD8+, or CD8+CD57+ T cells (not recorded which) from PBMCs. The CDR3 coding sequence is TGTGCCAGCAGCTTACGGGAGAACACTGAAGCTTTCTTT. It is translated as CASSLRENTEAFF.